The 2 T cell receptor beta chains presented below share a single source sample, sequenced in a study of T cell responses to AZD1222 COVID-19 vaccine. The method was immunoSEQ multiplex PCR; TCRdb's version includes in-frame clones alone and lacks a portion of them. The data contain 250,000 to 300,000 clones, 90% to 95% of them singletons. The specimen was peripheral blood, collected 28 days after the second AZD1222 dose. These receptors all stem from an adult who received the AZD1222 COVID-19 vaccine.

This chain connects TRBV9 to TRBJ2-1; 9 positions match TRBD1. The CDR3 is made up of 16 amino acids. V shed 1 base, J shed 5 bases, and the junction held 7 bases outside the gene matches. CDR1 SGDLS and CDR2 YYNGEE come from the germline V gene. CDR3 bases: TGTGCCAGCAGCGTAACAGGGGGCCCAGGGGACAATGAGCAGTTCTTC. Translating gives CASSVTGGPGDNEQFF.

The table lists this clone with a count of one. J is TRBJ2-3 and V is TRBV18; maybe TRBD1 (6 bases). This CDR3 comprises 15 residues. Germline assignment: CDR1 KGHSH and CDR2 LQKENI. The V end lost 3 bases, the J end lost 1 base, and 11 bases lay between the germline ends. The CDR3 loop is CASSPQGFGTDTQYF. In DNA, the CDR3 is TGTGCCAGCTCACCCCAGGGGTTCGGCACAGATACGCAGTATTTT.